This T cell receptor beta chain was identified during a study of blood T cell repertoires in COVID-19. Study in general: The samples span acute and convalescent COVID-19 from the United States, Italy and Spain. T cells, B-cell-depleted T cells, or PBMCs supplied cDNA or gDNA.

Original processing methods: The assay estimated nucleated cells by amplifying reference gene primers. TCRdb's copy holds only in-frame clones and misses some; the assay was immunoSEQ multiplex PCR. The V and J calls and clone size are taken from that table; D and trimming were inferred from the DNA. Of fewer than 450,000 clones in the sample, over 80% are singletons; the top ten hold roughly 6%. V lost 6 bases and J lost 1; bases outside the gene matches: 3. CDR1 and CDR2 (germline): MDHEN, SYDVKM. The CDR3 length is 14 residues. This clonotype originated in a woman aged 45-60 years with COVID-19, enrolled during active disease. Sequenced sample: peripheral blood. This sequence joins TRBV28 and TRBJ1-5, with TRBD1 matching over 7 bases. The CDR3 loop is CASRTTGSNQPQHF. The CDR3 coding sequence is TGTGCCAGCAGGACGACAGGGAGCAATCAGCCCCAGCATTTT.